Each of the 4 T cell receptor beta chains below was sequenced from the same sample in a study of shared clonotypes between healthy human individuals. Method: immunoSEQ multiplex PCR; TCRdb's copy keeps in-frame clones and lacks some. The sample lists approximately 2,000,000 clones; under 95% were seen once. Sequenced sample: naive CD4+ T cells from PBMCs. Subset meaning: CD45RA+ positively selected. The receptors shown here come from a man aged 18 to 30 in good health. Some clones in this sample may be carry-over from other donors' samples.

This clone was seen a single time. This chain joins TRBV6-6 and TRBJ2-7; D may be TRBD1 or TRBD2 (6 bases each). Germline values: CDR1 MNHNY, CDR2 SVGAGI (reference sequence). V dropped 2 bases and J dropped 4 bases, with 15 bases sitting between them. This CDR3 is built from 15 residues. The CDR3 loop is CASSYGTPGGYEQYF. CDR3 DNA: TGTGCCAGCAGTTACGGGACACCTGGGGGGTACGAGCAGTACTTC.

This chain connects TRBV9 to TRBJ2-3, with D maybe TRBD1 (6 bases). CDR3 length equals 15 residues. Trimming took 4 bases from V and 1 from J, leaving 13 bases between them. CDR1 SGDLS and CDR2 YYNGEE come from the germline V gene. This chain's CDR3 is CASSQLEGGTDTQYF. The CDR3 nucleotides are TGTGCCAGCAGCCAACTAGAGGGGGGCACAGATACGCAGTATTTT.

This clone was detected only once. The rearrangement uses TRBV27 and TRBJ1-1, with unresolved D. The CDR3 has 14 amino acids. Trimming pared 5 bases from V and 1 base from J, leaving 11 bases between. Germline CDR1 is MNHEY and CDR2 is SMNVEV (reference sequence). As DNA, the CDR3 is TGTGCCAGCAGTGATCGGACGGAGAACACTGAAGCTTTCTTT. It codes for CASSDRTENTEAFF.

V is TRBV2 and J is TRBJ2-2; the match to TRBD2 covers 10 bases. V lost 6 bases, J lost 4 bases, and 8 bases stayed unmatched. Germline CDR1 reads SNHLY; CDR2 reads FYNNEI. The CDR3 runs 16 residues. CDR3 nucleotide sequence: TGTGCCAGCAGGCCTCCGGGACTAGCGACCACCGGGGAGCTGTTTTTT. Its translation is CASRPPGLATTGELFF.